These 5 T cell receptor beta chains share one sample of origin, sequenced in a study of cytomegalovirus exposure and HLA in healthy donors. PCR was performed using 60 Vbeta and 13 Jbeta primers. Produced via immunoSEQ multiplex PCR; TCRdb's table is partial and in-frame only. Found here are around 92,000 clones, around 81% of them singletons; the top ten hold around 2%. Sample: PBMCs. These receptors all stem from a man between 18 and 29 years old in good health and CMV-seronegative.

The chain couples TRBV9 to TRBJ1-6; weak D call: TRBD1 (5 bases). Germline CDR1 reads SGDLS; CDR2 reads YYNGEE. The length of the CDR3 is 15 residues. V lost 1 base and J 14 bases, leaving 19 bases between the germline ends. The CDR3 loop is CASSVKGVASETLHF. CDR3 nucleotides: TGTGCCAGCAGCGTAAAAGGGGTGGCATCGGAAACCCTCCACTTT.

The chain is built from TRBV11-2 and TRBJ1-4; 9 bases agree with TRBD1. The CDR3 has 15 amino acids. Germline CDR1 SGHAT, CDR2 FQNNGV. V dropped 0 bases and J dropped 4; count of bases not matched to a gene: 0. The CDR3 nucleotides are TGTGCCAGCAGCTTAGAGACAGGGGGTAATGAAAAACTGTTTTTT. This gives the protein CASSLETGGNEKLFF.

Of note for this clone: A read error may account for a junction end that differs from germline. The chain has TRBV7-9 and TRBJ2-7, with 9 bases that match TRBD1. Germline CDR1 and CDR2: SEHNR and FQNEAQ (reference sequence). The CDR3 contains 13 residues. The CDR3 loop is CSSSLGTGTVLYF. In nucleotides, the CDR3 is TGTTCCAGCAGCTTAGGGACAGGGACGGTTCTGTACTTC.

There are a few counts of this clone. V gene TRBV6-1 combines with J gene TRBJ2-1; 9 bases are a match to TRBD1. CDR3 length: 14 amino acids. V lost 6 bases and J lost 8; bases outside the gene matches: 8. From germline, CDR1 is MNHNS and CDR2 SASEGT. CDR3 in DNA: TGTGCCAGCAGAACGGGACAGGGAAGCGATGAGCAGTTCTTC. It is translated as CASRTGQGSDEQFF.

V and J are TRBV9 and TRBJ1-1; TRBD1 might be the D (5 bases). The CDR3 runs 14 residues. The V end lost 0 bases, the J end lost 11 bases, and 17 bases lay between the germline ends. From germline, CDR1 is SGDLS and CDR2 YYNGEE. The CDR3 here is CASSVDQGGAHAFF. CDR3 nucleotides: TGTGCCAGCAGCGTAGATCAGGGAGGGGCTCATGCTTTCTTT.